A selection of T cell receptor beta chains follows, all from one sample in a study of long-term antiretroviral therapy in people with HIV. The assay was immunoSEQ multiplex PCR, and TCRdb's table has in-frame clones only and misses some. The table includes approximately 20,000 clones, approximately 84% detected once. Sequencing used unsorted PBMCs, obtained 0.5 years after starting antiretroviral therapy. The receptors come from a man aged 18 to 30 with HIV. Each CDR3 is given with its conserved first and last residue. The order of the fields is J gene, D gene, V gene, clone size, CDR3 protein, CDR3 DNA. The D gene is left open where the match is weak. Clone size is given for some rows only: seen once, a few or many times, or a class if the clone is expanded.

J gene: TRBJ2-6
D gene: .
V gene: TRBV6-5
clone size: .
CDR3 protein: CASSPYRAGANVLTF
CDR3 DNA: TGTGCCAGCAGCCCCTACAGGGCTGGGGCCAACGTCCTGACTTTC

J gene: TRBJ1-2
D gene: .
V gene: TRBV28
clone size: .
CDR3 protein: CASSSTSQGAYGYTF
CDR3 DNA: TGTGCCAGCAGTTCAACATCACAGGGCGCCTATGGCTACACCTTC

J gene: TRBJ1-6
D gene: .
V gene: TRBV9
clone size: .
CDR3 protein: CASSVWVYSPLHF
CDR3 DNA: TGTGCCAGCAGCGTCTGGGTGTATTCACCCCTCCACTTT

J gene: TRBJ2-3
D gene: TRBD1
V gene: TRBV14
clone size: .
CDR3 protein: CASSPTGGAYTDTQYF
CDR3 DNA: TGTGCCAGCAGCCCGACAGGGGGGGCGTACACAGATACGCAGTATTTT

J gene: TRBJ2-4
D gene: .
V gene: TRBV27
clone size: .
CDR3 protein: CASSSAGLAKNIQYF
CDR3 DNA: TGTGCCAGCAGTTCAGCAGGGCTAGCCAAAAACATTCAGTACTTC

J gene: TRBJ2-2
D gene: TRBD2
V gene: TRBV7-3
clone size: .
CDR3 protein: CASSFEAGGHTGELFF
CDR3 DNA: TGTGCCAGCAGCTTCGAAGCGGGGGGCCACACCGGGGAGCTGTTTTTT

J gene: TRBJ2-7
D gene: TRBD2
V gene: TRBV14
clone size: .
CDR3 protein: CASSQVASGGYEQYF
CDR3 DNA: TGTGCCAGCAGCCAAGTGGCTAGCGGGGGCTACGAGCAGTACTTC

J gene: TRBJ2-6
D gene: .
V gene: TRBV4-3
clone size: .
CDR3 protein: CASSQFTSQGLSGANVLTF
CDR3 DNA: TGCGCCAGCAGCCAATTTACTTCACAGGGACTTTCTGGGGCCAACGTCCTGACTTTC

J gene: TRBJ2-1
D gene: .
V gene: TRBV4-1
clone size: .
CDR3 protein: CASSQDQFRGNEYQFF
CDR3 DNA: TGCGCCAGCAGCCAAGATCAGTTTCGGGGCAATGAGTACCAGTTCTTC

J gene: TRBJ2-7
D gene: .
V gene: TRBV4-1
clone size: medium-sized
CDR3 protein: CASSQVSNYEQYF
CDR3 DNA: TGCGCCAGCAGCCAAGTGTCAAATTACGAGCAGTACTTC

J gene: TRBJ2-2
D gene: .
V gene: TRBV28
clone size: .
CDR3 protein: CASRSGSNTGELFF
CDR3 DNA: TGTGCCAGCAGGTCGGGGTCGAACACCGGGGAGCTGTTTTTT

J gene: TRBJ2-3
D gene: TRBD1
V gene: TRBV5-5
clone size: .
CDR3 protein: CASSLGQAITDTQYF
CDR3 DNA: TGTGCCAGCAGCCTTGGACAGGCGATCACAGATACGCAGTATTTT

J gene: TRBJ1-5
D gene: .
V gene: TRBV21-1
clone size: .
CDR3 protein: CASSKAPGQGIGYSNQPQHF
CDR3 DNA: TGTGCCAGCAGCAAAGCCCCGGGACAGGGTATAGGGTATAGCAATCAGCCCCAGCATTTT

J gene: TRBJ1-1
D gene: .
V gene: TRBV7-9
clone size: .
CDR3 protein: CASSLNGPTEAFF
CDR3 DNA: TGTGCCAGCAGCTTAAATGGCCCCACTGAAGCTTTCTTT

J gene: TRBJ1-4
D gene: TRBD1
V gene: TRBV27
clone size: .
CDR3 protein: CASRGQGVRNEKLFF
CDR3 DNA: TGTGCCAGTCGGGGACAGGGGGTCCGTAATGAAAAACTGTTTTTT

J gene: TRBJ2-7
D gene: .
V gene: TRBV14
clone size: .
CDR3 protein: CASSSDGPYEQYF
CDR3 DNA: TGTGCCAGCAGTTCCGACGGACCCTACGAGCAGTACTTC

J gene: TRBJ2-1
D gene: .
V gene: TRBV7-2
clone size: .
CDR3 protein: CASSLVGRAVNEQFF
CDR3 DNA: TGTGCCAGCAGCTTAGTTGGGAGAGCCGTCAATGAGCAGTTCTTC

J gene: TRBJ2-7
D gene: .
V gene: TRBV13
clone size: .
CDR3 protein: CASSPLGGRALYEQYF
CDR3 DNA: TGTGCCAGCAGCCCGCTAGGGGGGAGGGCCTTATACGAGCAGTACTTC

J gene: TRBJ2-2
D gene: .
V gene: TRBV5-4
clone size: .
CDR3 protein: CASSFTSTGELFF
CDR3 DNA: TGTGCCAGCAGCTTCACATCCACCGGGGAGCTGTTTTTT

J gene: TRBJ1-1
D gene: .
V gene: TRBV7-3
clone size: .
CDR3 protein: CASSRRGTEAFF
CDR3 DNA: TGTGCCAGCAGCCGGCGGGGGACTGAAGCTTTCTTT

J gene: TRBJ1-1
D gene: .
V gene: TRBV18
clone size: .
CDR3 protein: CASSPYSQYLGIRTGDTEAFF
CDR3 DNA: TGTGCCAGCTCACCATATTCCCAATATTTGGGGATCAGAACGGGGGACACTGAAGCTTTCTTT

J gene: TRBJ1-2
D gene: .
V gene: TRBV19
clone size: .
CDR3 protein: CASSIGGNYGYTF
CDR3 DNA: TGTGCCAGTAGTATTGGCGGGAACTATGGCTACACCTTC

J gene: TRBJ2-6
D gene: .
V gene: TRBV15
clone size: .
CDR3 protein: CATRWKGANVLTF
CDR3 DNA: TGTGCCACCAGATGGAAGGGGGCCAACGTCCTGACTTTC

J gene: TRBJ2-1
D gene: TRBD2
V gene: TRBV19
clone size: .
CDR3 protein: CASSIVFQRGNEQFF
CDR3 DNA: TGTGCCAGTAGTATAGTTTTCCAGCGGGGTAATGAGCAGTTCTTC

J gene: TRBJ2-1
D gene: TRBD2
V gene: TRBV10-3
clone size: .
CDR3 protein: CAIMGEAGGSSYNEQFF
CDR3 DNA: TGTGCCATCATGGGGGAAGCGGGAGGGAGCTCCTACAATGAGCAGTTCTTC

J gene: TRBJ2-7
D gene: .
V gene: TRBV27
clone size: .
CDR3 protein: CASSFGSTGEQYF
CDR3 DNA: TGTGCCAGCAGTTTCGGATCGACGGGGGAGCAGTACTTC

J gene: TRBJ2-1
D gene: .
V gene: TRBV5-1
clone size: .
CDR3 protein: CASSYVDNEQFF
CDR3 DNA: TGCGCCAGCAGCTATGTAGACAATGAGCAGTTCTTC

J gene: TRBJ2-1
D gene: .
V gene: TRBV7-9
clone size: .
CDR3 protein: CASNSPQAYNEQFF
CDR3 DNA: TGTGCCAGCAACTCGCCTCAGGCCTACAATGAGCAGTTCTTC

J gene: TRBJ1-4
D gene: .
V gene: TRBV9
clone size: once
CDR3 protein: CASSGGPNLIGEKLFF
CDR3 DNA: TGTGCCAGCAGCGGAGGACCCAACCTGATAGGTGAAAAACTGTTTTTT

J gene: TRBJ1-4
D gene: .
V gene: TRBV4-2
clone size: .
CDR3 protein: CASSPGQSNEKLFF
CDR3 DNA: TGTGCCAGCAGCCCCGGACAGTCTAATGAAAAACTGTTTTTT

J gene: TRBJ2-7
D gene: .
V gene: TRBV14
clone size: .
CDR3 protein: CASSQGWSLSYEQYF
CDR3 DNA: TGTGCCAGCAGCCAAGGTTGGTCACTCTCCTACGAGCAGTACTTC

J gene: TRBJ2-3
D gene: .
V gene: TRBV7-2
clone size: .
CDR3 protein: CASSLVSGETTDTQYF
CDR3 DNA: TGTGCCAGCAGCCTCGTTAGCGGCGAGACTACAGATACGCAGTATTTT

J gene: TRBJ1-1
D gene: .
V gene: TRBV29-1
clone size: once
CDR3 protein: CSVDTLTGGPHAFF
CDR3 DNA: TGCAGCGTTGACACATTGACAGGAGGGCCTCACGCTTTCTTT

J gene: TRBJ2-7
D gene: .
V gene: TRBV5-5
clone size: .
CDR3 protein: CASGLQGYEQYF
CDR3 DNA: TGTGCCAGCGGGCTACAGGGCTACGAGCAGTACTTC

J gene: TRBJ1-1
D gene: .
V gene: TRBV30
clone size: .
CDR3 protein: CAWSLQREAFF
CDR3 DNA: TGTGCCTGGAGTCTACAGCGTGAAGCTTTCTTT

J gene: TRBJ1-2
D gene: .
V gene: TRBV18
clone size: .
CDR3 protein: CASSLQDAPGYTF
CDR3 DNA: TGTGCCAGCTCACTGCAGGACGCCCCTGGCTACACCTTC

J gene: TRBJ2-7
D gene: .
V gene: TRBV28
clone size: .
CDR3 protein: CASSSPGTQSYEQYF
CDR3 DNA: TGTGCCAGCAGTTCCCCAGGAACGCAGTCCTACGAGCAGTACTTC

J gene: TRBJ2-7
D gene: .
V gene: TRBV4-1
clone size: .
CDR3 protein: CASSQVADSSYEQYF
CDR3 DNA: TGCGCCAGCAGCCAAGTAGCGGACAGTTCCTACGAGCAGTACTTC

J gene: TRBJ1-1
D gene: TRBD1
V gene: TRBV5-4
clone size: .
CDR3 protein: CASSPRQGPNTEAFF
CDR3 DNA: TGTGCCAGCAGCCCACGACAGGGACCGAACACTGAAGCTTTCTTT

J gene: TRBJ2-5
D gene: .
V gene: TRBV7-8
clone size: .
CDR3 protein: CASSYAWGVGETQYF
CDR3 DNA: TGTGCCAGCAGCTACGCGTGGGGGGTCGGGGAGACCCAGTACTTC

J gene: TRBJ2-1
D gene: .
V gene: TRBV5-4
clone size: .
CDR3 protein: CASSLVLASHNEQFF
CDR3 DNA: TGTGCCAGCAGCTTGGTCCTAGCGAGTCACAATGAGCAGTTCTTC

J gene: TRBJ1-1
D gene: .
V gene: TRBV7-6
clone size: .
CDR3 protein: CASSPKIRDTEAFF
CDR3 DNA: TGTGCCAGCAGCCCTAAGATCAGGGATACTGAAGCTTTCTTT

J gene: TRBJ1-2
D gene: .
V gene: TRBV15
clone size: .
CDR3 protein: CATSRETDYGYTF
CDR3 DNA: TGTGCCACCAGCAGAGAGACGGACTATGGCTACACCTTC

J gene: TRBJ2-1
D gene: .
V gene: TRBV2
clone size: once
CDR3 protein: CASLPREYNEQFF
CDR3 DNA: TGTGCCAGCCTACCAAGAGAGTACAATGAGCAGTTCTTC

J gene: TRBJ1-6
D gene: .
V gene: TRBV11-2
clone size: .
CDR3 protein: CASSLHLNSPLHF
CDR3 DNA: TGTGCCAGCAGCTTGCACCTAAATTCACCCCTCCACTTT

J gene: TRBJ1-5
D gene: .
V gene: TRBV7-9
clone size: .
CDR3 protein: CASSLGFGEVEPQHF
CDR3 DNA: TGTGCCAGCAGCTTAGGGTTCGGGGAAGTGGAGCCCCAGCATTTT

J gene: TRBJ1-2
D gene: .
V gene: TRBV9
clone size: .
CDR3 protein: CASSDPTNANYGYTF
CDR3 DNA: TGTGCCAGCAGCGACCCGACAAACGCTAACTATGGCTACACCTTC

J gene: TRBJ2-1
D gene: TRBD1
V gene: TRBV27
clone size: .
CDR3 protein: CASSLFGQGAYNEQFF
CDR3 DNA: TGTGCCAGCAGTTTATTCGGACAGGGGGCTTACAATGAGCAGTTCTTC

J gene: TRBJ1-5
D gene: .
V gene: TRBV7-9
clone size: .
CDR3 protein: CASSHAGLRDGNQPQHF
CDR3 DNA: TGTGCCAGCAGCCATGCCGGACTTAGGGACGGCAATCAGCCCCAGCATTTT

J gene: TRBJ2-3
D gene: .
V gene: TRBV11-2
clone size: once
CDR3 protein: CASSRSGDTQYF
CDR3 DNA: TGTGCCAGCAGCCGGAGCGGGGATACGCAGTATTTT

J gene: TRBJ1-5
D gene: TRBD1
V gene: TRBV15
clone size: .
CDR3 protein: CATSIQGGNQPQHF
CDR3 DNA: TGTGCCACCAGCATACAGGGGGGGAATCAGCCCCAGCATTTT

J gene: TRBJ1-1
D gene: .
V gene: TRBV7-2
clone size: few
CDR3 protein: CASSLAVSGSNTEAFF
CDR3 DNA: TGTGCCAGCAGCTTAGCTGTTTCGGGCTCCAACACTGAAGCTTTCTTT

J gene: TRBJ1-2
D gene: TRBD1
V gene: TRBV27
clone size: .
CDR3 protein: CASSRQGDNYGYTF
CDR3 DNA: TGTGCCAGCAGCCGACAGGGGGATAACTATGGCTACACCTTC